This record covers a single T cell receptor (beta chain). Its antigen is currently unknown. Sequencing libraries for TCR beta were prepared with iRepertoire HTBI primers and Arm-PCR of CDR3 regions. TCRdb re-called the multiplex PCR reads with MiXCR, one entry per CDR3 protein. This sample has a few hundred thousand distinct CDR3 sequences, with roughly 13% found just once. The data were obtained in a study of regulatory T cells in long-lasting Graves disease. Overall study: Antithyroid drug exposure in newly diagnosed Graves' patients had lasted under 3 months. Overall study results and limits: It was possible that the small sample size reduced accuracy. Those with persistent Graves' had less TCR diversity than newly diagnosed patients.

Germline loops: CDR1 SQVTM, CDR2 ANQGSEA. Losses at the gene ends were 4 bases for V and 9 bases for J; bases not matched to a gene: 7. The CDR3 sequence is 13 residues long. Time point described: newly diagnosed GD, antithyroid drugs for less than 3 months. RNA extracted from PBMCs served as the sequencing template. The same data also went into a second study, on T cells in Graves' hyperthyroidism and ophthalmopathy.

Sequenced here: peripheral blood mononuclear cells (PBMCs), sampled at new diagnosis, from a patient treated with antithyroid drugs. The chain couples TRBV29-1 to TRBJ2-1; 9 bases fit TRBD1. The receptor was derived from a man under 40 with Graves disease. The CDR3 DNA is TGCAGCGTTGGGCGGACAGGGGCCGGTGAGCAGTTCTTC. Translation: CSVGRTGAGEQFF.